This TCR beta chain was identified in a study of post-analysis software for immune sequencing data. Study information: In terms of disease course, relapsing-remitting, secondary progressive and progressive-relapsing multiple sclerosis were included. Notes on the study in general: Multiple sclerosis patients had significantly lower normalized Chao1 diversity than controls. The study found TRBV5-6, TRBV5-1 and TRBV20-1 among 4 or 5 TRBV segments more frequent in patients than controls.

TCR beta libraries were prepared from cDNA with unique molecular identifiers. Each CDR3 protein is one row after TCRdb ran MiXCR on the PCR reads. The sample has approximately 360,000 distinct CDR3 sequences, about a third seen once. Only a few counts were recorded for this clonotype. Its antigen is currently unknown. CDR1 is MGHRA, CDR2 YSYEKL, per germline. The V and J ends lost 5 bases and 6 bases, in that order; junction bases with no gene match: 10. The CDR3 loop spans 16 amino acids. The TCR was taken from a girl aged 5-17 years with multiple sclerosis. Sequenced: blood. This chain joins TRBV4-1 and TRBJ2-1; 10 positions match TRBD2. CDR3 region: CASSRILAGVGNEQFF. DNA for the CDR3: TGCGCCAGCAGCAGAATCCTAGCGGGGGTAGGCAATGAGCAGTTCTTC.